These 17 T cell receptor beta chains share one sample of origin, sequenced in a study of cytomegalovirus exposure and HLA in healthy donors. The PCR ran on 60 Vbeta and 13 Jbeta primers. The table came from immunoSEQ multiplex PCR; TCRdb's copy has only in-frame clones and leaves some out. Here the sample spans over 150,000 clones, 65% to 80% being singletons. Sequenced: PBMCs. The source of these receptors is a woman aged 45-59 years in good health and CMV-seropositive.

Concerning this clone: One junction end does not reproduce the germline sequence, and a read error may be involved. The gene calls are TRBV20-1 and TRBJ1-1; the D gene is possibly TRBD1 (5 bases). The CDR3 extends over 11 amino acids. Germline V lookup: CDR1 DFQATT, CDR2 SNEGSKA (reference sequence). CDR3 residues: CSATLTGIPCF. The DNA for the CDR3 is TGCAGTGCTACCCTTACAGGAATCCCCTGCTTT.

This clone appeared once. The CDR3 DNA reads as TGTGCCACCAGCAGAGGGGCAGATAAAGCCAAAAACATTCAGTACTTC. This encodes CATSRGADKAKNIQYF. The gene calls are TRBV15 and TRBJ2-4; D gene uncertain. Germline V lookup: CDR1 LNHNV, CDR2 YYDKDF (reference sequence). The CDR3 loop spans 16 amino acids. V was shortened by 1 base and J by 0 bases, with 10 bases between the two germline ends.

The CDR3 DNA follows: TGTGCCAGCAGCTCGTTACCGGGACAGGGTGGGGGACAGTACTTC. Translation: CASSSLPGQGGGQYF. This chain connects TRBV7-6 to TRBJ2-7, with TRBD1 identical over 9 bases. The J segment lost 10 bases and the V segment lost 4 bases, leaving 14 bases of the junction unmatched. Looked up from germline, CDR1 is SGHVS and CDR2 is FNYEAQ. The CDR3 spans 15 residues.

The chain's CDR3 is CASSQVYRGGMDEQFF. The CDR3 DNA is TGCGCCAGCAGCCAAGTGTACAGGGGAGGTATGGATGAGCAGTTCTTC. This sequence joins TRBV4-3 and TRBJ2-1; possible D gene TRBD1, 7 bases. The CDR3 extends over 16 amino acids. Trimming cost V 1 base and J 8 bases, with 18 bases left between them. Looked up from germline, CDR1 is LGHNA and CDR2 is YSLEER.

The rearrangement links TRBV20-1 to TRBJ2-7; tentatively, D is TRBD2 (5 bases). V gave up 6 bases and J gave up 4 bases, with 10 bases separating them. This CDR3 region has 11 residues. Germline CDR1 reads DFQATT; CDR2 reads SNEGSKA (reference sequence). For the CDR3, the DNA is TGCAGTGCAAAAGCGGTATACGAGCAGTACTTC. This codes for CSAKAVYEQYF.

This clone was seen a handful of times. The CDR3 here is CASSQGQSTDTQYF. Written as DNA, the CDR3 is TGCGCCAGCAGCCAAGGGCAAAGCACAGATACGCAGTATTTT. V and J are TRBV4-1 and TRBJ2-3; D not resolved. CDR1 and CDR2 (germline): MGHRA, YSYEKL. The CDR3 sequence is 14 residues long. The V end was cut by 1 base, the J end by 0 bases, with 5 bases between.

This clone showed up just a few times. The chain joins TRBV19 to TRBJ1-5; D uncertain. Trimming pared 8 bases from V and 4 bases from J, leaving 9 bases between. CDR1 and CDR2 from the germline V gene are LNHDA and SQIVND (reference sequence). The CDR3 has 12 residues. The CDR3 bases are TGTGCCAGTTCCTCCCAGAATCAGCCCCAGCATTTT. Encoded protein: CASSSQNQPQHF.

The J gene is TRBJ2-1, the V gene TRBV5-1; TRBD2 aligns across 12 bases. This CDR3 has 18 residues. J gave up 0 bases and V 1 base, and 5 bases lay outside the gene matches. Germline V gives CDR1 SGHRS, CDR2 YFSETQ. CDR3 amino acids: CASSLTSGGSRSYNEQFF. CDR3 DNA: TGCGCCAGCAGCTTGACTAGCGGGGGGTCTCGCTCCTACAATGAGCAGTTCTTC.

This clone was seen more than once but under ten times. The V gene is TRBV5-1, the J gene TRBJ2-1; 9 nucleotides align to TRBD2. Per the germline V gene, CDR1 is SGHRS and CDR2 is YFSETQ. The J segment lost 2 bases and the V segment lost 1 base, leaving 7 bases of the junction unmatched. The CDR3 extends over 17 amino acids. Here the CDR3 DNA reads TGCGCCAGCAGCTTGTTTAGCGGGAGAACGACCTACAATGAGCAGTTCTTC. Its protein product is CASSLFSGRTTYNEQFF. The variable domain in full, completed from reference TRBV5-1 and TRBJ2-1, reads KAGVTQTPRYLIKTRGQQVTLSCSPISGHRSVSWYQQTPGQGLQFLFEYFSETQRNKGNFPGRFSGRQFSNSRSEMNVSTLELGDSALYLCASSLFSGRTTYNEQFFGPGTRLTVL.

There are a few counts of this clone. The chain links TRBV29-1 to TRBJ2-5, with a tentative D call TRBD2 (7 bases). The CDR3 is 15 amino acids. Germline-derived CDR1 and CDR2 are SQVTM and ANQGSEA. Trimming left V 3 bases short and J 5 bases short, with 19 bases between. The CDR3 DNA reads TGCAGCGTTGAGAGGGGGGGGGCAGGGGACGAGACCCAGTACTTC. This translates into CSVERGGAGDETQYF.

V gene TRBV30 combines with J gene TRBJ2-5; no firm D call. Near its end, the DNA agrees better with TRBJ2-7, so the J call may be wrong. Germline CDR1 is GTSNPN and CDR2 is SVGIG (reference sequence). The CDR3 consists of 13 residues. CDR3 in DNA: TGTGCCTGGACAACGGCCGACTCCTACGAGCAGTACTTC. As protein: CAWTTADSYEQYF.

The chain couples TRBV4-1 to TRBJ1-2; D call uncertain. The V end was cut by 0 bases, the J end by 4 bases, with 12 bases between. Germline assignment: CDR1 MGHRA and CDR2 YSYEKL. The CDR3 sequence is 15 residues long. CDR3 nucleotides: TGCGCCAGCAGCCAAGACCCGGGGATTCTCTATGGCTACACCTTC. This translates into CASSQDPGILYGYTF.

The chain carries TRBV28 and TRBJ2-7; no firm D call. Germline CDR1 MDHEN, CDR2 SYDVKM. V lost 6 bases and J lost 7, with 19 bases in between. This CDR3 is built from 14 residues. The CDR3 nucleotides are TGTGCCAGCAGCCTAGAGGAATTGGCCGGGGAGCAGTACTTC. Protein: CASSLEELAGEQYF.

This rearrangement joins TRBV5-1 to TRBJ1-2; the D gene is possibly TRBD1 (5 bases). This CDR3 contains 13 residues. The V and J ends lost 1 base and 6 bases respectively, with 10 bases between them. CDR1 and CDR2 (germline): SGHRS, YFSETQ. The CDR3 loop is CASSLSRVDGYTF. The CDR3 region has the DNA TGCGCCAGCAGCTTGAGCAGGGTGGATGGCTACACCTTC.

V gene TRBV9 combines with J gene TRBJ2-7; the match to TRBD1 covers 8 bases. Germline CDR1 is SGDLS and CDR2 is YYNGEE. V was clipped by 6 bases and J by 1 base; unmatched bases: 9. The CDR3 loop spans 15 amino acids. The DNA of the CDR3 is TGTGCCAGCACCCTTGGACAGGGACCTTCCTACGAGCAGTACTTC. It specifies CASTLGQGPSYEQYF.

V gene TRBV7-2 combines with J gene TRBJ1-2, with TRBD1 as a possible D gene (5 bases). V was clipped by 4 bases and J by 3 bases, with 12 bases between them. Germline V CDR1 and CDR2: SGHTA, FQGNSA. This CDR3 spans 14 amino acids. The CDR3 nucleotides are TGTGCCAGCAGCTCGGGGGGTCTGGACTATGGCTACACCTTC. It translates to CASSSGGLDYGYTF.

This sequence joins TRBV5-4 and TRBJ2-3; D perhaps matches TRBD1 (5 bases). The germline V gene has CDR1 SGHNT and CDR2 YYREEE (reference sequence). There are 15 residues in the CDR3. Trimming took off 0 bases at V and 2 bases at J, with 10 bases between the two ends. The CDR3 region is CASSLDQGYTDTQYF. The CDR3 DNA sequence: TGTGCCAGCAGCTTGGATCAGGGCTACACAGATACGCAGTATTTT.